The 30 T cell receptor beta chains in this list originate from one sample, sequenced in a study of blood T cell repertoires in COVID-19. TCRdb's copy holds only in-frame clones and misses some; the assay was immunoSEQ multiplex PCR. The sample has about 300,000 clones; 87% are singletons. Sequenced material: PBMCs or T cells enriched from blood (not recorded which). The receptors stem from a woman between 25 and 40 years old who had recovered from COVID-19.

V usage is TRBV2 and J usage is TRBJ1-6; D is uncertain. Germline loops: CDR1 SNHLY, CDR2 FYNNEI. The CDR3 runs 15 residues. V shed 8 bases and J shed 6 bases, with 17 bases lying between them. CDR3 DNA sequence: TGTGCCAGCGAAGGGAGGGCCGGACCTAATTCACCCCTCCACTTT. Translation gives CASEGRAGPNSPLHF.

The chain links TRBV6-2 or TRBV6-3 to TRBJ1-6, with D perhaps TRBD1 (5 bases). The CDR3 totals 15 residues. Looked up from germline, CDR1 is MNHEY and CDR2 is SVGEGT. V was clipped by 2 bases and J by 6 bases, with 11 bases between them. CDR3 in DNA: TGTGCCAGCAGTTACGGTCAGGGAGGTAATTCACCCCTCCACTTT. The encoded protein is CASSYGQGGNSPLHF.

This chain links TRBV15 with TRBJ1-5; a possible D gene is TRBD1 (5 bases). V was cut by 0 bases and J by 3 bases, with 9 bases left in between. Germline values: CDR1 LNHNV, CDR2 YYDKDF (reference sequence). The CDR3 covers 15 residues. The CDR3 DNA sequence: TGTGCCACCAGCAGAGATAAGACAGACAATCAGCCCCAGCATTTT. Its translation: CATSRDKTDNQPQHF.

The gene calls are TRBV30 and TRBJ2-1; TRBD1 might be the D (6 bases). The CDR3 is 13 amino acids. V shed 0 bases and J shed 7 bases, with 10 bases lying between them. Germline-derived CDR1 and CDR2 are GTSNPN and SVGIG (reference sequence). The CDR3 nucleotides are TGTGCCTGGAGTGTACGGCAGGGGAATGAGCAGTTCTTC. It is translated as CAWSVRQGNEQFF.

The chain is built from TRBV30 and TRBJ1-5; the D is unclear. The CDR3 length is 13 residues. In germline, CDR1 is GTSNPN, CDR2 SVGIG (reference sequence). The V gene lost 0 bases and the J gene lost 6 bases, with 9 bases spanning the gap. The CDR3 DNA is TGTGCCTGGAGTGTACTTGGTAGTCAGCCCCAGCATTTT. As protein: CAWSVLGSQPQHF.

The V and J genes are TRBV6-5 and TRBJ2-7, with D unclear. The CDR3 length is 12 residues. Trimming stripped 8 bases from V and 3 bases from J, with 11 bases between. The V gene's germline CDR1 is MNHEY and CDR2 SVGAGI. Here the CDR3 DNA reads TGTGCCAGCCGCCGAGGTGGCTACGAGCAGTACTTC. Its protein is CASRRGGYEQYF.

This clone came up once. This chain connects TRBV7-2 to TRBJ1-4; a weak D match, TRBD1 (5 bases). In germline, CDR1 is SGHTA, CDR2 FQGNSA. CDR3 length equals 14 residues. V shed 5 bases and J shed 5 bases, with 12 bases lying between them. The CDR3 loop is CASSLKRGNEKLFF. In DNA, the CDR3 is TGTGCCAGCAGCCTAAAACGGGGGAATGAAAAACTGTTTTTT.

The chain uses TRBV15 and TRBJ1-5, with D perhaps TRBD1 (6 bases). Per germline, CDR1 LNHNV and CDR2 YYDKDF (reference sequence). The CDR3 runs 18 residues. V gave up 1 base and J gave up 4 bases, with 20 bases separating them. The CDR3 DNA sequence: TGTGCCACCAGCAGAGGAGGAACAGGGTCAATTGGTAATCAGCCCCAGCATTTT. Protein product: CATSRGGTGSIGNQPQHF.

The sample holds one count of this clone. V usage is TRBV9 and J usage is TRBJ1-1, with D possibly TRBD1 on 6 matching bases. V was shortened by 0 bases and J by 0 bases, with 12 bases between the two germline ends. Per the germline V gene, CDR1 is SGDLS and CDR2 is YYNGEE. The CDR3 runs 16 residues. The CDR3 region has the DNA TGTGCCAGCAGCGTAGTAAACAGGGTGTTGAACACTGAAGCTTTCTTT. Translated: CASSVVNRVLNTEAFF.

V usage is TRBV3-1 (or the pseudogene TRBV3-2) and J usage is TRBJ2-2; 7 bases align to TRBD2. CDR1 and CDR2 (germline): LGHDT, YNNKEL (reference sequence). J lost 2 bases, V lost 10 bases, and 10 bases had no gene match. This CDR3 is 15 amino acids long. The CDR3 coding sequence is TGTGCCACCCGGTGGGGAGGGAAAAACACCGGGGAGCTGTTTTTT. It is translated as CATRWGGKNTGELFF.

The J gene is TRBJ1-1, the V gene TRBV11-2; weak D call: TRBD1 (5 bases). CDR3 size: 16 residues. The ends were cut back, 1 base at V and 1 base at J, with 13 bases in the middle. The germline gives CDR1 SGHAT, CDR2 FQNNGV. CDR3 loop: CASSLAIVGPNTEAFF. The CDR3 region has the DNA TGTGCCAGCAGCTTAGCGATCGTGGGGCCGAACACTGAAGCTTTCTTT. Complete variable domain (other parts from reference TRBV11-2 and TRBJ1-1): EAGVAQSPRYKIIEKRQSVAFWCNPISGHATLYWYQQILGQGPKLLIQFQNNGVVDDSQLPKDRFSAERLKGVDSTLKIQPAKLEDSAVYLCASSLAIVGPNTEAFFGQGTRLTVV.

This clone was observed a single time. The V call is TRBV7-9, the J call TRBJ2-3; 7 bases agree with TRBD1. Unmatched junction bases numbered 3, after V lost 2 bases and J lost 4 bases. Germline CDR1 reads SEHNR; CDR2 reads FQNEAQ (reference sequence). The CDR3 length is 14 residues. The CDR3 here is CASSLLGGADTQYF. The CDR3 region has the DNA TGTGCCAGCAGCTTACTAGGGGGCGCAGATACGCAGTATTTT.

This clone has a handful of counts. The gene calls are TRBV7-8 and TRBJ1-1, with TRBD1 matching 7 bases. Per the germline V gene, CDR1 is SGHVS and CDR2 is FQNEAQ. The CDR3 has 15 amino acids. Trimming at V came to 1 base and at J to 4 bases, leaving 6 bases not matched to a gene. DNA of the CDR3: TGTGCCAGCAGCTTAGGGTGGACAGGCGGCACTGAAGCTTTCTTT. Amino acid sequence: CASSLGWTGGTEAFF.

The rearrangement joins TRBV9 to TRBJ2-4, with 9 bases lining up with TRBD1. J was trimmed by 0 bases and V by 3 bases; bases with no gene match: 4. CDR3 length equals 16 residues. The germline V gene encodes CDR1 SGDLS and CDR2 YYNGEE. CDR3 residues: CASSAGQGLAKNIQYF. For the CDR3, the DNA is TGTGCCAGCAGCGCGGGACAGGGATTAGCCAAAAACATTCAGTACTTC.

The rearrangement joins TRBV5-6 to TRBJ1-2; D call uncertain. Trimming took 3 bases from V and 6 from J, leaving 21 bases between them. The CDR3 loop spans 16 amino acids. CDR1 is SGHDT and CDR2 is YYEEEE in the germline V gene. The CDR3 reads CASSSTSGGRVHGYTF. CDR3 coding DNA: TGTGCCAGCAGCTCGACCAGCGGAGGGCGTGTACATGGCTACACCTTC.

This chain connects TRBV30 to TRBJ2-1; possible D gene TRBD2, 7 bases. Trimming shortened V by 4 bases and J by 8 bases, and 21 bases separated the two germline ends. The length of the CDR3 is 15 residues. CDR1 is GTSNPN, CDR2 SVGIG, per germline (reference sequence). The CDR3 DNA sequence: TGTGCCTGGACGGACGGGGGGCTAGCTTTGTATGAGCAGTTCTTC. Its protein product is CAWTDGGLALYEQFF.

The chain recombines TRBV30 with TRBJ1-4; D ambiguous. The V end was cut by 8 bases, the J end by 8 bases, with 15 bases between. Germline assignment: CDR1 GTSNPN and CDR2 SVGIG (reference sequence). This CDR3 contains 12 residues. CDR3 sequence reads: CAGDSRREKLFF. CDR3 bases: TGTGCCGGAGACTCCCGGAGAGAAAAACTGTTTTTT.

This clone showed up just once. The gene calls are TRBV28 and TRBJ1-5; D is possibly TRBD1 (5 bases). V lost 5 bases and J lost 1, with 12 bases in between. The CDR3 runs 15 residues. The germline CDR1 and CDR2 sequences are MDHEN and SYDVKM. This CDR3 is CASSEFGGSNQPQHF. The CDR3 nucleotides are TGTGCCAGCAGTGAGTTCGGGGGAAGCAATCAGCCCCAGCATTTT. The entire variable domain, with the rest obtained from reference TRBV28 and TRBJ1-5, is as follows: DVKVTQSSRYLVKRTGEKVFLECVQDMDHENMFWYRQDPGLGLRLIYFSYDVKMKEKGDIPEGYSVSREKKERFSLILESASTNQTSMYLCASSEFGGSNQPQHFGDGTRLSIL.

J is TRBJ2-5 and V is TRBV11-2; the match to TRBD1 covers 7 bases. Germline loops: CDR1 SGHAT, CDR2 FQNNGV. The length of the CDR3 is 15 residues. V lost 5 bases to trimming and J lost 1 base; unmatched junction nucleotides: 7. This CDR3 reads CASSPSGTAQETQYF. The CDR3 nucleotides read TGTGCCAGCAGCCCGAGTGGGACAGCCCAAGAGACCCAGTACTTC.

With respect to this clone: A read error is possible here, since a much larger clone lies one base away. The chain recombines TRBV6-5 with TRBJ1-1, with a possible D match to TRBD1 (5 bases). The germline gives CDR1 MNHEY, CDR2 SVGAGI. The CDR3 sequence is 13 residues long. Trimming pared 6 bases from V and 1 base from J, leaving 9 bases between. The CDR3 DNA follows: TGTGCCAGCAGCCATACAGGGAACACTGAAGCTTTCTTT. This sequence encodes CASSHTGNTEAFF.

This chain's CDR3 is CASSQGGAPGTNEKLFF. The CDR3, as DNA: TGTGCCAGCAGCCAAGGAGGAGCCCCGGGGACTAATGAAAAACTGTTTTTT. This rearrangement joins TRBV9 to TRBJ1-4; no reliable D call. This CDR3 is 17 amino acids long. Germline CDR1 SGDLS, CDR2 YYNGEE. Trimming removed 4 bases at V and 2 bases at J, with 18 bases between. Complete variable domain (other parts from reference TRBV9 and TRBJ1-4): DSGVTQTPKHLITATGQRVTLRCSPRSGDLSVYWYQQSLDQGLQFLIQYYNGEERAKGNILERFSAQQFPDLHSELNLSSLELGDSALYFCASSQGGAPGTNEKLFFGSGTQLSVL.

The gene calls are TRBV19 and TRBJ2-7; TRBD1 aligns across 7 bases. The CDR3 has 14 residues. Looked up from germline, CDR1 is LNHDA and CDR2 is SQIVND (reference sequence). Trimming at V came to 7 bases and at J to 5 bases, leaving 11 bases not matched to a gene. For the CDR3, the DNA is TGTGCCAGTAAGGGGGCCGGCAGGGAACACGAGCAGTACTTC. The encoded protein is CASKGAGREHEQYF.

The chain is built from TRBV29-1 and TRBJ1-4; no firm D call. Germline V gives CDR1 SQVTM, CDR2 ANQGSEA. This CDR3 is 13 amino acids long. Trimming stripped 4 bases from V and 7 bases from J, with 13 bases between. The CDR3, as DNA: TGCAGCGTTGGAGAAGGGAGTGGTGAAAAACTGTTTTTT. It is translated as CSVGEGSGEKLFF.

This chain links TRBV2 with TRBJ1-2, with D perhaps matching TRBD1 (5 bases). The ends were cut back, 4 bases at V and 4 bases at J, with 10 bases in the middle. The germline gives CDR1 SNHLY, CDR2 FYNNEI. The CDR3 spans 13 residues. In DNA, the CDR3 is TGTGCCAGCAGTGGTCAGGGAACCTATGGCTACACCTTC. The encoded protein is CASSGQGTYGYTF.

The rearrangement uses TRBV7-3 and TRBJ2-7; no clear D. V lost 5 bases to trimming and J lost 0 bases, with 11 bases between them. From germline, CDR1 is SGHTA and CDR2 FQGTGA. This CDR3 has 14 residues. The CDR3 DNA is TGTGCCAGCAGCCCCGGCGACAACTCCTACGAGCAGTACTTC. Translated, it gives CASSPGDNSYEQYF.

The chain recombines TRBV3-1 (or the pseudogene TRBV3-2) with TRBJ1-3; D is unresolved. V shed 4 bases and J shed 4 bases, with 14 bases lying between them. The CDR3 sequence is 15 residues long. CDR1 is LGHDT and CDR2 is YNNKEL in the germline V gene (reference sequence). For the CDR3, the DNA is TGTGCCAGCAGCCCCCCCCGCCCGCTAGGAAACACCATATATTTT. Amino acid sequence: CASSPPRPLGNTIYF.

The V and J genes are TRBV3-1 (or the pseudogene TRBV3-2) and TRBJ1-6; D is undetermined. CDR1 and CDR2 from the germline V gene are LGHDT and YNNKEL (reference sequence). The CDR3 has 15 amino acids. Trimming cost V 4 bases and J 7 bases, with 14 bases left between them. The chain's CDR3 is CASSRTSLGNSPLHF. The CDR3 coding sequence is TGTGCCAGCAGCCGGACCTCACTAGGGAATTCACCCCTCCACTTT.

The V call is TRBV3-1 (or the pseudogene TRBV3-2), the J call TRBJ2-5; TRBD1 might be the D (6 bases). Trimming shortened V by 1 base and J by 5 bases, and 11 bases separated the two germline ends. There are 14 residues in the CDR3. The germline V gene has CDR1 LGHDT and CDR2 YNNKEL (reference sequence). CDR3 loop: CASSQGYGGETQYF. CDR3 coding DNA: TGTGCCAGCAGCCAAGGTTATGGGGGCGAGACCCAGTACTTC.

V and J are TRBV4-3 and TRBJ1-2; no clear D gene. Between the trimmed V and J ends, which lost 0 bases and 8 bases, there was a span of 16 bases. Germline assignment: CDR1 LGHNA and CDR2 YSLEER. The CDR3 is 15 residues long. CDR3 DNA sequence: TGCGCCAGCAGCCAAGATCGGGTGAATACGGAAGGCTACACCTTC. Translation: CASSQDRVNTEGYTF.

In nucleotides, the CDR3 is TGTGCCAGCAGCCGCGGACAGGGCTTGGTTCCTGAAAAACTGTTTTTT. It is translated as CASSRGQGLVPEKLFF. This rearrangement joins TRBV14 to TRBJ1-4; 8 nucleotides line up with TRBD1. CDR3 length: 16 amino acids. The V segment lost 4 bases and the J segment 7 bases; nucleotides outside the gene matches: 11. Per the germline V gene, CDR1 is SGHDN and CDR2 is FVKESK.